The T cell receptor beta chain described here comes from a study of blood T cell repertoires in COVID-19. Study-wide background: Whether acute or convalescent, the COVID-19 samples came from the United States, Italy and Spain. The cDNA or gDNA used as material had been derived from T cells, B-cell-depleted T cells, or PBMCs.

Trimming cost V 6 bases and J 4 bases; bases outside gene matches: 1. The CDR3 consists of 12 residues. Patients from Seattle were sampled longitudinally, starting during active infection. The protocol was immunoSEQ multiplex PCR, while the TCRdb copy is restricted to in-frame clones and leaves out a portion. The sample shows roughly 100,000 clones, roughly nine tenths of them seen only once. Material for sequencing was peripheral blood. The J gene is TRBJ1-1, the V gene TRBV12-3 or TRBV12-4, with 8 bases matching TRBD1. The receptor's source is a woman in her 50s with COVID-19, enrolled during active disease. CDR3 DNA sequence: TGTGCCAGCAGCACAGGGGGCACTGAAGCTTTCTTT. Protein: CASSTGGTEAFF.